These 17 T cell receptor beta chains share one sample of origin, sequenced in a study of regulatory T cells in long-lasting Graves disease. With iRepertoire HTBI primers and Arm-PCR of CDR3 regions, TCR beta libraries were built. One entry per CDR3 protein results from TCRdb running MiXCR on the multiplex PCR reads. The repertoire consists of hundreds of thousands of distinct CDR3 sequences, with approximately 16% occurring once and the leading ten covering more than 10%. Time point: newly diagnosed GD, antithyroid drugs for less than 3 months. Extracted PBMC RNA gave rise to the TCR library. Separately, the same data were catalogued under a study of T cells in Graves' hyperthyroidism and ophthalmopathy.

The sequencing used peripheral blood mononuclear cells (PBMCs), collected at new diagnosis, from a patient treated with antithyroid drugs. The receptors originated from a man younger than 35 with Graves disease.

Here the CDR3 DNA reads TGCAGTGCTCCAGGTACCTTTGGCACTGAAGCTTTCTTT. As protein: CSAPGTFGTEAFF. V and J are TRBV20-1 and TRBJ1-1; unclear D gene. Germline values: CDR1 DFQATT, CDR2 SNEGSKA (reference sequence). Trimming pared 5 bases from V and 4 bases from J, leaving 14 bases between. This CDR3 has 13 residues.

This clonotype was seen many times. The V and J genes are TRBV7-9 and TRBJ1-1; 7 positions agree with TRBD1. Germline V CDR1 and CDR2: SEHNR, FQNEAQ (reference sequence). The CDR3 is 14 residues long. The ends lost 5 bases at V and 2 bases at J; junction bases unmatched: 5. In nucleotides, the CDR3 is TGTGCCAGCAGCGGCGAGGGGGCTAACACTGAAGCTTTCTTT. Its translation is CASSGEGANTEAFF.

With regard to this clonotype: Germline is not matched at one junction end, which may reflect a read error. The genes are TRBV27 and TRBJ2-2; TRBD2 might be the D (8 bases). CDR1 is MNHEY and CDR2 is SMNVEV in the germline V gene (reference sequence). CDR3 length equals 17 residues. CDR3 DNA sequence: TGTGCCGGCAGGGGGGGGACGGGAGGGCCCGACACCGGGGAGCTGTTTTTT. Its translation: CAGRGGTGGPDTGELFF.

This clonotype was recorded many times. The rearrangement joins TRBV27 to TRBJ1-6; 7 bases fit TRBD1. This CDR3 is built from 14 residues. V was pared by 7 bases and J by 6 bases, with 6 bases of the junction left unmatched. CDR1 and CDR2 from the germline V gene are MNHEY and SMNVEV (reference sequence). CDR3 sequence reads: CASNRQGPNSPLHF. The CDR3, as DNA: TGTGCCAGCAACAGACAGGGTCCTAATTCACCCCTCCACTTT.

This clonotype came up a few times. Relative to the germline gene, one junction end is altered; a read error may explain this. The CDR3 DNA reads as TGTGCCAGCGTGGGGGGGGGGGAAAAACTGGTTTTT. Translated, it gives CASVGGGEKLVF. This chain connects TRBV2 to TRBJ1-4; D may be TRBD1 (5 bases). CDR3 length equals 12 residues. From germline, CDR1 is SNHLY and CDR2 FYNNEI.

This chain uses TRBV2 with TRBJ2-7; no clear D. The CDR3 is made up of 12 amino acids. Germline V gene data show CDR1 as SNHLY and CDR2 as FYNNEI. V was trimmed by 1 base and J by 9 bases, leaving 10 bases between them. In nucleotides, the CDR3 is TGTGCCAGCAGTGAAGTGGGGTCGGGGCAGTACTTC. This encodes CASSEVGSGQYF.

In this sample, this clonotype turned up many times. The chain combines TRBV20-1 with TRBJ2-3; maybe TRBD2 (5 bases). Germline lookup yields CDR1 DFQATT and CDR2 SNEGSKA (reference sequence). This CDR3 has 14 amino acids. Trimming cost V 3 bases and J 1 base, with 11 bases left between them. The CDR3 region is CSASRLARTDTQYF. Here the CDR3 DNA reads TGCAGTGCTAGCAGGCTAGCTCGCACAGATACGCAGTATTTT.

In this sample, this clonotype turned up a few times. The chain recombines TRBV28 with TRBJ2-7; unclear D gene. Germline V gene data show CDR1 as MDHEN and CDR2 as SYDVKM. Trimming shortened V by 7 bases and J by 2 bases, and 9 bases separated the two germline ends. CDR3 length: 12 amino acids. This chain's CDR3 is CASKAGAYEQYF. The CDR3 nucleotides are TGTGCCAGCAAGGCAGGAGCCTACGAGCAGTACTTC.

This clonotype was counted many times. This sequence joins TRBV27 and TRBJ1-5; D possibly corresponds to TRBD1 (5 bases). Trimming removed 3 bases from V and 7 bases from J, with 13 bases in between. This CDR3 spans 14 amino acids. In germline, CDR1 is MNHEY, CDR2 SMNVEV (reference sequence). This chain's CDR3 is CASSLLGGRQPQHF. Written as DNA, the CDR3 is TGTGCCAGCAGTTTGTTGGGGGGGAGGCAGCCCCAGCATTTT.

The V and J genes are TRBV28 and TRBJ2-7; possible D gene TRBD1, 6 bases. The length of the CDR3 is 15 residues. CDR1 is MDHEN and CDR2 is SYDVKM in the germline V gene. Between the trimmed V and J ends, which lost 7 bases and 0 bases, there was a span of 16 bases. The CDR3 is CASTPRGFFSYEQYF. The CDR3 DNA is TGTGCCAGCACCCCGAGGGGGTTTTTCTCCTACGAGCAGTACTTC.

This sequence joins TRBV5-6 and TRBJ1-2; no clear D gene. Germline V gene data show CDR1 as SGHDT and CDR2 as YYEEEE. This CDR3 comprises 14 residues. Trimming removed 4 bases from V and 2 bases from J, with 12 bases in between. The CDR3 bases are TGTGCCAGCAGCCCGATCAGGAAGAACTATGGCTACACCTTC. Its translation: CASSPIRKNYGYTF. Full variable domain (missing parts from reference TRBV5-6 and TRBJ1-2): DAGVTQSPTHLIKTRGQQVTLRCSPKSGHDTVSWYQQALGQGPQFIFQYYEEEERQRGNFPDRFSGHQFPNYSSELNVNALLLGDSALYLCASSPIRKNYGYTFGSGTRLTVV.

Ten or more counts support this clonotype. V usage is TRBV20-1 and J usage is TRBJ1-5; no clear D gene. With 8 bases removed from V and 0 bases from J, the gap between germline ends came to 17 bases. The CDR3 has 15 amino acids. Germline CDR1 and CDR2: DFQATT and SNEGSKA (reference sequence). This CDR3 is CSLRQASGSNQPQHF. The DNA for the CDR3 is TGCAGTCTCCGGCAGGCGTCCGGTAGCAATCAGCCCCAGCATTTT.

This clonotype was observed once. This may be a read error, as it is one base from a much larger clone. The DNA for the CDR3 is TGTGCCAGCAGTTTAGTCGGGGCCCAAATAAGCTCCTACAATGAGCAGTTCTTC. Translated, it gives CASSLVGAQISSYNEQFF. V gene TRBV12-3 or TRBV12-4 combines with J gene TRBJ2-1; D may be TRBD1 or TRBD2 (5 bases each). This CDR3 region has 18 residues. V was shortened by 1 base and J by 0 bases, with 16 bases between the two germline ends.

This clonotype was found a few times. The chain has TRBV28 and TRBJ2-6, with unresolved D. CDR1 MDHEN and CDR2 SYDVKM come from the germline V gene. The CDR3 spans 19 residues. Between the trimmed V and J ends, which lost 4 bases and 0 bases, there was a span of 19 bases. The CDR3 DNA follows: TGTGCCAGCAGTTACAACCACCACAAGAAATCCTCTGGGGCCAACGTCCTGACTTTC. Protein sequence: CASSYNHHKKSSGANVLTF.

The rearrangement uses TRBV28 and TRBJ1-6; TRBD1 aligns across 8 bases. Germline V lookup: CDR1 MDHEN, CDR2 SYDVKM. The V and J ends lost 9 bases and 0 bases, in that order; junction bases with no gene match: 10. CDR3 length equals 17 residues. CDR3 in DNA: TGTGCCAGTATACCAGGGGGCCTGAGCTCCTATAATTCACCCCTCCACTTT. It yields the protein CASIPGGLSSYNSPLHF.

This clonotype was seen a handful of times. DNA of the CDR3: TGTGCCAGCAGAAGACTAGTTGACTCGATCGAGCAGTACTTC. This translates into CASRRLVDSIEQYF. The chain combines TRBV6-1 with TRBJ2-7; a weak D match, TRBD2 (6 bases). The V and J ends lost 6 bases and 6 bases respectively, with 18 bases between them. CDR1 is MNHNS and CDR2 is SASEGT in the germline V gene. The CDR3 covers 14 residues.

On this clonotype: The conserved phenylalanine or tryptophan normally closing the CDR3 is absent here, so this likely arose from a read error. The V and J genes are TRBV29-1 and TRBJ2-7, with a possible D match to TRBD1 (5 bases). This CDR3 has 14 amino acids. Trimming took off 7 bases at V and 5 bases at J, with 21 bases between the two ends. Germline values: CDR1 SQVTM, CDR2 ANQGSEA. The CDR3 region has the DNA TGCAGCGCAGCACCCGACAGCGACGGCCACGAGCAGTACCTC. The encoded protein is CSAAPDSDGHEQYL.